The text below deals with one T cell receptor (beta chain). In the original processing: Amplification with reference gene primers provided the estimates of nucleated cell counts. The method was immunoSEQ multiplex PCR; TCRdb's version includes in-frame clones alone and lacks a portion of them. V and J calls and clone size are as listed in that table; D and trimming were resolved from the DNA. This table has roughly 300,000 clones, 70% to 90% appearing once. The sample originates from a study of blood T cell repertoires in COVID-19. Study-wide background: From the United States, Italy and Spain came samples of acute and convalescent COVID-19. In each case, the material was cDNA or gDNA derived from T cells, B-cell-depleted T cells, or PBMCs.

Trimming stripped 0 bases from V and 0 bases from J, with 12 bases between. Germline V gives CDR1 SQVTM, CDR2 ANQGSEA. The CDR3 is made up of 16 amino acids. Sequencing was carried out using peripheral blood. The chain uses TRBV29-1 and TRBJ2-1; tentative D call: TRBD2 (6 bases). This clonotype was sampled from a woman between 50 and 59 years old who had recovered from COVID-19. The CDR3 nucleotides are TGCAGCGTTGAAGACCCCGGGACTTCCTCCTACAATGAGCAGTTCTTC. Translated: CSVEDPGTSSYNEQFF.